This T cell receptor (beta chain) was identified in a study of CD8+CD57+ T cells in acquired aplastic anemia. As for the study in general: Average DNA yield from sorted CD4+ and CD8+ cells was approximately 3.2 ug. Notes on the study in general: Patients and controls were not found to differ significantly in CD8+ Simpson's diversity.

Germline V CDR1 and CDR2: SNHLY, FYNNEI. The CDR3 sequence is 11 residues long. V lost 11 bases to trimming and J lost 10 bases, with 15 bases between them. About this clonotype itself: No antigen is known for it.

TCR beta VDJ combinations and CDR3 sequences were profiled from genomic DNA. TCRdb fed the reads into MiXCR, producing one record per CDR3 protein. The sample carries about 110,000 distinct CDR3 sequences, around 49% recorded once. This chain uses TRBV2 with TRBJ2-1; a possible D gene is TRBD1 (5 bases). This receptor was taken from a human donor in good health, serving as a control. Sequenced material: sorted CD4+, CD8+, or CD8+CD57+ T cells (not recorded which) from PBMCs. As DNA, the CDR3 is TGTGCCGGCAATATTAACAGGGAGCAGTTCTTC. Amino acid sequence: CAGNINREQFF.